The 10 T cell receptor beta chains below come from one sample, sequenced in a study of shared clonotypes between healthy human individuals. Sequenced by immunoSEQ multiplex PCR; TCRdb stores in-frame clones only, minus some. The data contain fewer than 2.5 million clones, approximately 93% of them seen just once; the ten biggest clones take up about 0.34%. Sequencing input: naive CD4+ T cells from PBMCs. Subset denoted: CD45RA+ positively selected. All receptors come from a man aged 18 to 30 in good health. Some clones in this sample may be carry-over from other donors' samples.

The chain carries TRBV11-2 and TRBJ2-1, with D possibly being TRBD2 (6 bases). The V and J ends lost 9 bases and 4 bases respectively, with 16 bases between them. CDR3 length: 14 residues. The V gene's germline CDR1 is SGHAT and CDR2 FQNNGV. The CDR3 is CASGRIGGYNEQFF. The CDR3 DNA is TGTGCCAGTGGAAGGATCGGGGGTTACAATGAGCAGTTCTTC. The whole variable domain, filled in from reference TRBV11-2 and TRBJ2-1, reads EAGVAQSPRYKIIEKRQSVAFWCNPISGHATLYWYQQILGQGPKLLIQFQNNGVVDDSQLPKDRFSAERLKGVDSTLKIQPAKLEDSAVYLCASGRIGGYNEQFFGPGTRLTVL.

The V gene is TRBV5-1, the J gene TRBJ2-1; 7 nucleotides match TRBD1. The CDR3 runs 17 residues. V dropped 0 bases and J dropped 9; count of bases not matched to a gene: 15. Looked up from germline, CDR1 is SGHRS and CDR2 is YFSETQ. The CDR3 DNA reads TGCGCCAGCAGCTTGGGAGGGGGCGGTCTCCCAGTGAGTGAGCAGTTCTTC. As protein: CASSLGGGGLPVSEQFF.

V and J are TRBV7-9 and TRBJ2-3, with TRBD2 identical over 9 bases. V lost 5 bases, J lost 0 bases, and 6 bases stayed unmatched. Germline CDR1 and CDR2: SEHNR and FQNEAQ (reference sequence). The CDR3 is 16 residues long. Written as DNA, the CDR3 is TGTGCCAGCAGCACCGGACTAGCGCAAAGCACAGATACGCAGTATTTT. It yields the protein CASSTGLAQSTDTQYF.

On this clone: Other DNA sequences of this sample code for an identical CDR3. V is TRBV28 and J is TRBJ1-1; D gene ambiguous. The CDR3 loop spans 12 amino acids. Trimming removed 6 bases at V and 0 bases at J, with 5 bases between. The germline V gene encodes CDR1 MDHEN and CDR2 SYDVKM. The CDR3, as DNA: TGTGCCAGCAGCCTTCTGAACACTGAAGCTTTCTTT. Translating it yields CASSLLNTEAFF.

This rearrangement joins TRBV7-8 to TRBJ1-5; TRBD1 matches at 7 bases. The CDR3 sequence is 17 residues long. The ends lost 1 base at V and 1 base at J; junction bases unmatched: 7. CDR1 and CDR2 from the germline V gene are SGHVS and FQNEAQ. Here the CDR3 DNA reads TGTGCCAGCAGCTTAGTAAAGACAGGGCGCAGCAATCAGCCCCAGCATTTT. This translates into CASSLVKTGRSNQPQHF. Full variable domain (missing parts from reference TRBV7-8 and TRBJ1-5): GAGVSQSPRYKVAKRGQDVALRCDPISGHVSLFWYQQALGQGPEFLTYFQNEAQLDKSGLPSDRFFAERPEGSVSTLKIQRTQQEDSAVYLCASSLVKTGRSNQPQHFGDGTRLSIL.

Here the CDR3 reads CASTQGPTGESYEQYF. The CDR3 nucleotides read TGTGCCAGCACCCAGGGGCCGACAGGGGAATCCTACGAGCAGTACTTC. The chain links TRBV21-1 to TRBJ2-7; TRBD1, the D gene given by the table, was not confirmed from the DNA. TRBV21-1 is termed a pseudogene. CDR3 size: 16 residues.

The chain uses TRBV21-1 and TRBJ2-5; the table assigns TRBD1, which was not confirmed against the DNA. TRBV21-1 is assigned pseudogene status. CDR3 size: 13 residues. The DNA for the CDR3 is TGTGCCAGCAGCAAAAATGACACAGAGACCCAGTACTTC. Translated: CASSKNDTETQYF.

The rearrangement links TRBV6-5 to TRBJ1-2; D unresolved. V was pared by 5 bases and J by 1 base, with 8 bases between. CDR1 and CDR2 (germline): MNHEY, SVGAGI. This CDR3 is built from 13 residues. The CDR3 DNA sequence: TGTGCCAGCAGTGAGGGCAGTAACTATGGCTACACCTTC. Its protein product is CASSEGSNYGYTF.

This clone has just one count. The rearrangement links TRBV7-9 to TRBJ2-3; D not certain. Per the germline V gene, CDR1 is SEHNR and CDR2 is FQNEAQ (reference sequence). V was shortened by 1 base and J by 0 bases, with 8 bases between the two germline ends. This CDR3 contains 15 residues. CDR3: CASSLDEKSTDTQYF. Written as DNA, the CDR3 is TGTGCCAGCAGCTTAGACGAGAAGAGCACAGATACGCAGTATTTT. The whole variable domain, filled in from reference TRBV7-9 and TRBJ2-3, reads DTGVSQNPRHKITKRGQNVTFRCDPISEHNRLYWYRQTLGQGPEFLTYFQNEAQLEKSRLLSDRFSAERPKGSFSTLEIQRTEQGDSAMYLCASSLDEKSTDTQYFGPGTRLTVL.

This clone came up once. The rearrangement joins TRBV10-2 to TRBJ2-7; D is unresolved. Trimming took 4 bases from V and 0 from J, leaving 4 bases between them. CDR1 and CDR2 from the germline V gene are WSHSY and SAAADI. The CDR3 has 12 amino acids. The CDR3 coding sequence is TGCGCCAGCAGTGGGGGCTCCTACGAGCAGTACTTC. It specifies CASSGGSYEQYF.